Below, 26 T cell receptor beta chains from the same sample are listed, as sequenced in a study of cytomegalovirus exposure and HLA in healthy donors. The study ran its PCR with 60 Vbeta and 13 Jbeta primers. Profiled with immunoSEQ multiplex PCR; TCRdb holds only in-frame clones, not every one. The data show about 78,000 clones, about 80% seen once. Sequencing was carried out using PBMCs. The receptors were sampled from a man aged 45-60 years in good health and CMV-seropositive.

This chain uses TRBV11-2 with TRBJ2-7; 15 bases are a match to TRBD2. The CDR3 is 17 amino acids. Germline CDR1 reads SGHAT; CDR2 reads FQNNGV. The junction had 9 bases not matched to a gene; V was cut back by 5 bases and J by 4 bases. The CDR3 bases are TGTGCCAGCAGCGGCACCGGGACTAGCGGGAGGATGTACGAGCAGTACTTC. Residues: CASSGTGTSGRMYEQYF.

DNA for the CDR3: TGTGCCAGCAGCTCCTCGCCGGGGGTGGACGAGCAGTACTTC. It encodes CASSSSPGVDEQYF. This chain connects TRBV5-6 to TRBJ2-7; D perhaps matches TRBD2 (6 bases). The CDR3 has 14 amino acids. The V end lost 3 bases, the J end lost 5 bases, and 15 bases lay between the germline ends. The germline gives CDR1 SGHDT, CDR2 YYEEEE.

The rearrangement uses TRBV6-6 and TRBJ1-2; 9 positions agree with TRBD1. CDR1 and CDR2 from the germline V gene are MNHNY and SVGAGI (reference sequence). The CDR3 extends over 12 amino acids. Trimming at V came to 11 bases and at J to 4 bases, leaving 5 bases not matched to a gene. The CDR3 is CASGDRAYGYTF. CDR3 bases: TGTGCCTCGGGGGACAGGGCCTATGGCTACACCTTC.

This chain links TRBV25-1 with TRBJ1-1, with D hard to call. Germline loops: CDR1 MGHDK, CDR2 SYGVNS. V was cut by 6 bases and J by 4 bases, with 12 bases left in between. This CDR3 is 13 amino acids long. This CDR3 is CASRLGGGTEAFF. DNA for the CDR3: TGTGCCAGCAGACTGGGCGGAGGCACTGAAGCTTTCTTT.

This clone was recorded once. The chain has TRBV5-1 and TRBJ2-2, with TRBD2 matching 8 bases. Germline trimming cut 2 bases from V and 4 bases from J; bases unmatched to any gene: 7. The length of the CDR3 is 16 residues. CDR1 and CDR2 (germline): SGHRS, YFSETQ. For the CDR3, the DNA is TGCGCCAGCAGCTTAACTAGCGGCGGGGCCACCGGGGAGCTGTTTTTT. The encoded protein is CASSLTSGGATGELFF.

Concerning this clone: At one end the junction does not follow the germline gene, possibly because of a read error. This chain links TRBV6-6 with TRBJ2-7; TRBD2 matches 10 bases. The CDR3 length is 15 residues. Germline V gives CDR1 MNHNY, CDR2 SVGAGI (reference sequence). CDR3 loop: CASSDSWTSGYEQYF. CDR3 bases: TGTGCCAGCAGTGACTCATGGACTAGCGGCTACGAGCAGTACTTC.

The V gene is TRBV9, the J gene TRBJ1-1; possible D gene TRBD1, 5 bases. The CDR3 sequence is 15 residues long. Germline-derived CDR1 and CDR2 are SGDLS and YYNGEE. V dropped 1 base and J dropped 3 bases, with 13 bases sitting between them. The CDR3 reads CASSVIGGKDTEAFF. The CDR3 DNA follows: TGTGCCAGCAGCGTAATCGGGGGGAAGGACACTGAAGCTTTCTTT.

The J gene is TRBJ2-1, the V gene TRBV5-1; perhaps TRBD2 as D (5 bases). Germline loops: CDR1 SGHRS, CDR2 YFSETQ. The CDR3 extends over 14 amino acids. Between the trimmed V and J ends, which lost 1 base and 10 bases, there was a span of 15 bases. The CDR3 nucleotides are TGCGCCAGCAGCTTGCCGGCAGGAGGACGGGAGCAGTTCTTC. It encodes CASSLPAGGREQFF.

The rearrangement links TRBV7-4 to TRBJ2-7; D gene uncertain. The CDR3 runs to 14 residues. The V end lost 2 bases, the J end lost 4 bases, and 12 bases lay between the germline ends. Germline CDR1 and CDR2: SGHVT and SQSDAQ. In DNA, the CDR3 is TGTGCCAGCAGCTTAACCGTTGCGTGGTACGAGCAGTACTTC. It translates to CASSLTVAWYEQYF.

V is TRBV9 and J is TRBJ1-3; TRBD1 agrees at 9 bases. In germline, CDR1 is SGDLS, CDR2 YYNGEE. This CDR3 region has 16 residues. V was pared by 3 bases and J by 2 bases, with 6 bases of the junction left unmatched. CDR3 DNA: TGTGCCAGCAGCGCCGGGGACAGGGTAGCTGGAAACACCATATATTTT. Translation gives CASSAGDRVAGNTIYF. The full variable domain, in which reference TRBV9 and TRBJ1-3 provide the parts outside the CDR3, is DSGVTQTPKHLITATGQRVTLRCSPRSGDLSVYWYQQSLDQGLQFLIQYYNGEERAKGNILERFSAQQFPDLHSELNLSSLELGDSALYFCASSAGDRVAGNTIYFGEGSWLTVV.

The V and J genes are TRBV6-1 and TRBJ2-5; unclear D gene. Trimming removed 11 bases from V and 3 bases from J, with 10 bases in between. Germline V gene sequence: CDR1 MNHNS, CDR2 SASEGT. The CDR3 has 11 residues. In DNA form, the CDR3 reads TGTGCCGCAGGCTGGGAAGAGACCCAGTACTTC. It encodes CAAGWEETQYF.

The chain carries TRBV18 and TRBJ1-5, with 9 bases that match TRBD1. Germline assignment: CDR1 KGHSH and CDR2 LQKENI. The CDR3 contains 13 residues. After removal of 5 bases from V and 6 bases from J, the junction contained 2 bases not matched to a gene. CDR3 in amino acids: CASSLQGAQPQHF. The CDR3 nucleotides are TGTGCCAGCTCATTACAGGGGGCTCAGCCCCAGCATTTT.

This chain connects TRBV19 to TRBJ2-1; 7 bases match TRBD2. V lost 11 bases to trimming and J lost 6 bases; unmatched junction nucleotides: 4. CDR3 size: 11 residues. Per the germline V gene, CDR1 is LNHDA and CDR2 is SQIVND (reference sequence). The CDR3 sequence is CAAGTTNEQFF. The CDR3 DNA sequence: TGTGCCGCGGGGACTACCAATGAGCAGTTCTTC.

In nucleotides, the CDR3 is TGTGCCAGCAGTCCCTTAGACAGGGATGTGGCTGAAGCTTTCTTT. Translating gives CASSPLDRDVAEAFF. The rearrangement links TRBV28 to TRBJ1-1, with TRBD1 matching over 7 bases. The junction had 12 bases not matched to a gene; V was cut back by 5 bases and J by 6 bases. The germline gives CDR1 MDHEN, CDR2 SYDVKM. The CDR3 length is 15 residues.

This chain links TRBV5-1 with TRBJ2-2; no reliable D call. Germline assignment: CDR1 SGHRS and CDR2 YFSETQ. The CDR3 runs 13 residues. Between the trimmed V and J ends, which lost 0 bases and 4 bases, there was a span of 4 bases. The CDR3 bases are TGCGCCAGCAGCTTGGCCGGCACCGGGGAGCTGTTTTTT. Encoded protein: CASSLAGTGELFF. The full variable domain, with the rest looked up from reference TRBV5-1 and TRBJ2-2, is KAGVTQTPRYLIKTRGQQVTLSCSPISGHRSVSWYQQTPGQGLQFLFEYFSETQRNKGNFPGRFSGRQFSNSRSEMNVSTLELGDSALYLCASSLAGTGELFFGEGSRLTVL.

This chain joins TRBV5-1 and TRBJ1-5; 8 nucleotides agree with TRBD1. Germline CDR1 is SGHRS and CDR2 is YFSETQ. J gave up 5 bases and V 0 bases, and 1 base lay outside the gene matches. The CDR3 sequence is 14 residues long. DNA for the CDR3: TGCGCCAGCAGCTTGGGGGGACAGGATCAGCCCCAGCATTTT. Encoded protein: CASSLGGQDQPQHF.

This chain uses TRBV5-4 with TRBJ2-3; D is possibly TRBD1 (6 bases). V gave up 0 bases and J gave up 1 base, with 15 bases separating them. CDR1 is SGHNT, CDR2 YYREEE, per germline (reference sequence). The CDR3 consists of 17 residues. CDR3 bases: TGTGCCAGCAGCTTGGATTTTGTGGGGGCCGGCACAGATACGCAGTATTTT. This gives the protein CASSLDFVGAGTDTQYF.

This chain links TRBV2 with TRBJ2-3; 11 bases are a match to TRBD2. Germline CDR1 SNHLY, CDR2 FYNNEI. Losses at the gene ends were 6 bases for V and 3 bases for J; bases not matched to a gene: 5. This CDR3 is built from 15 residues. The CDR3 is CASRLRTSGTDTQYF. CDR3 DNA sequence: TGTGCCAGCAGACTACGGACTAGCGGGACAGATACGCAGTATTTT.

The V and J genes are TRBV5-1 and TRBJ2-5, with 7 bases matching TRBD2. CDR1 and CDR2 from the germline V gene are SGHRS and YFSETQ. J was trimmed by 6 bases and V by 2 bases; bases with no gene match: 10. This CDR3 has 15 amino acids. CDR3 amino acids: CASSLALGGPKTQYF. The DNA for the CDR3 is TGCGCCAGCAGCTTAGCCTTGGGAGGGCCGAAGACCCAGTACTTC. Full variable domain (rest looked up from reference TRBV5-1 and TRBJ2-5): KAGVTQTPRYLIKTRGQQVTLSCSPISGHRSVSWYQQTPGQGLQFLFEYFSETQRNKGNFPGRFSGRQFSNSRSEMNVSTLELGDSALYLCASSLALGGPKTQYFGPGTRLLVL.

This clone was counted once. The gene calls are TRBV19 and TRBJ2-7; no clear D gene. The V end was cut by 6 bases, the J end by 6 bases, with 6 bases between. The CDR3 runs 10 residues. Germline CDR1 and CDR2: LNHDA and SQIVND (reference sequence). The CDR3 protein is CASSVAEQYF. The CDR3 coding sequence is TGTGCCAGTAGCGTAGCCGAGCAGTACTTC.

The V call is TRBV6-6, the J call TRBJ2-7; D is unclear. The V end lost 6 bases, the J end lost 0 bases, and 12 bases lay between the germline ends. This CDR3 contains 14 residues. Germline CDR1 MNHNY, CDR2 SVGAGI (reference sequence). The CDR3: CASSPHRDSYEQYF. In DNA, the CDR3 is TGTGCCAGCAGCCCACACAGAGACTCCTACGAGCAGTACTTC.

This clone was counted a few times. CDR3 sequence reads: CAWSWTSGSYTQYF. CDR3 DNA: TGTGCCTGGAGTTGGACTAGCGGGAGTTATACGCAGTATTTT. This chain uses TRBV30 with TRBJ2-3; 13 nucleotides align to TRBD2. Trimming cost V 2 bases and J 7 bases; bases outside gene matches: 3. CDR1 is GTSNPN and CDR2 is SVGIG in the germline V gene (reference sequence). The length of the CDR3 is 14 residues.

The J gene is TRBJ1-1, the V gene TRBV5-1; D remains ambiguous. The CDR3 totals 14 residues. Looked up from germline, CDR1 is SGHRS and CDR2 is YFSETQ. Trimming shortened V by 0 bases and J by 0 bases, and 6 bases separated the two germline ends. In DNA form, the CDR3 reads TGCGCCAGCAGCTTGGAACAGATGAACACTGAAGCTTTCTTT. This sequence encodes CASSLEQMNTEAFF.

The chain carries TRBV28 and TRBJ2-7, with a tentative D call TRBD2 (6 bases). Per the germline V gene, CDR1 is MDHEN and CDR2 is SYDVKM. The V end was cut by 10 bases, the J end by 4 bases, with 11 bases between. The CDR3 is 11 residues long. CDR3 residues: CATGSPYEQYF. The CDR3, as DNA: TGTGCCACCGGGAGCCCTTACGAGCAGTACTTC. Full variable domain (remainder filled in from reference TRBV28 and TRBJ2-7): DVKVTQSSRYLVKRTGEKVFLECVQDMDHENMFWYRQDPGLGLRLIYFSYDVKMKEKGDIPEGYSVSREKKERFSLILESASTNQTSMYLCATGSPYEQYFGPGTRLTVT.

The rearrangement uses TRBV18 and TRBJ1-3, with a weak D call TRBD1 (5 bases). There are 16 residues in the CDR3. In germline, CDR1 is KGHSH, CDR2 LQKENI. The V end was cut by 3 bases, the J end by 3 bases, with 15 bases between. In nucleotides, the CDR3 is TGTGCCAGCTCACCTGCGCAGGGTTCGGGTGGAAACACCATATATTTT. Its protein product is CASSPAQGSGGNTIYF.

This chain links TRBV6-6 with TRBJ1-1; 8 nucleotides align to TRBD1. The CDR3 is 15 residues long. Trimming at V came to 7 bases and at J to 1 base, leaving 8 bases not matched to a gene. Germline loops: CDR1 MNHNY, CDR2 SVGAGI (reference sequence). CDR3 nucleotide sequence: TGTGCCAGCACCAAGGACAGGGTGGCGAACACTGAAGCTTTCTTT. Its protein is CASTKDRVANTEAFF.